The TCR beta chain under discussion was sequenced for a study of T-cell memory formation after mild COVID-19. The overall study: Each donor largely had its own TCR clusters. Study-level results: Most CD4+ clones that shrank were in CM and EM, while CD8+ ones turned up in EMRA. Pre-infection memory already had some responding clones, implying cross-reactive memory joined. Clones that shrank (day 15 to 85) were balanced CD4/CD8, whereas later expanders leaned CD4+.

This clonotype has just a few counts. Its antigen is not known. V shed 6 bases and J 7 bases; nucleotides not matched to a gene: 13. Germline V gene sequence: CDR1 SGHDN, CDR2 FVKESK. The length of the CDR3 is 16 residues. TCRdb redid the calling of the 5' RACE reads with MiXCR, one entry per CDR3 protein. This sample has about 260,000 distinct CDR3 sequences, with approximately 15% found just once. This receptor was obtained from a man younger than 35 who had mild COVID-19 (a few samples of this study predate the infection). Cell type and time point are not known. The chain recombines TRBV14 with TRBJ2-1, with 9 bases lining up with TRBD1. The sample taken for sequencing was PBMCs or a T cell subset sorted from them (not recorded which). CDR3 residues: CASRNTGTGRRNEQFF. CDR3 coding DNA: TGTGCCAGCAGGAACACCGGGACAGGGAGACGGAATGAGCAGTTCTTC.